This TCR beta chain originates from a study of cytomegalovirus exposure and HLA in healthy donors. At the level of the study: It was reported in a later analysis that the approximately 120 validation repertoires used the same platform as the approximately 600 first-cohort repertoires.

Points on this clone: Antigen: not known.

Study-level findings and limits: A few CMV-associated chains were confirmed in vitro to be specific for CMV antigens. Reported performance of the classifier showed diagnosis of cytomegalovirus status with high specificity and sensitivity. The study recorded some 160 TCR beta chains that were cytomegalovirus-associated.

This table comes from immunoSEQ multiplex PCR, and its TCRdb copy is limited to in-frame clones, with some not included. Altogether approximately 110,000 clones are present, 94% being singletons, with the ten largest covering less than 1.5%. This clonotype was sampled from a woman aged 18 to 35 in good health and CMV-seronegative. The sequencing sample was made of PBMCs.

CDR3 protein: CASSVSGGSSYNEQFF. CDR3 in DNA: TGTGCCAGCAGCGTATCCGGGGGAAGCTCCTACAATGAGCAGTTCTTC. The chain carries TRBV9 and TRBJ2-1; possible D gene TRBD2, 6 bases. The V gene's germline CDR1 is SGDLS and CDR2 YYNGEE. The CDR3 is made up of 16 amino acids. Trimming pared 1 base from V and 0 bases from J, leaving 11 bases between.